A single sample is the source of the 4 T cell receptor beta chains below, sequenced in a study of blood T cell repertoires in COVID-19. Profiling relied on immunoSEQ multiplex PCR, and the TCRdb table lists in-frame clones only, not all of them. Here the sample spans approximately 300,000 clones, roughly 87% being singletons. Sequenced sample: peripheral blood. The source is a man between 18 and 29 years old with active or convalescent COVID-19.

Remarks on this clone: At the DNA level, this CDR3 is encoded by other sequences in the same sample as well. This CDR3 reads CASSLGTGGNQPQHF. In DNA form, the CDR3 reads TGTGCCAGCAGTTTGGGGACAGGGGGCAATCAGCCCCAGCATTTT. The chain couples TRBV27 to TRBJ1-5, with 10 positions matching TRBD1. V lost 3 bases and J lost 2; bases outside the gene matches: 1. The length of the CDR3 is 15 residues. The germline V gene has CDR1 MNHEY and CDR2 SMNVEV (reference sequence).

The rearrangement links TRBV28 to TRBJ2-3; D is perhaps TRBD2 (6 bases). The V end lost 4 bases, the J end lost 3 bases, and 11 bases lay between the germline ends. CDR3 size: 14 residues. Germline CDR1 and CDR2: MDHEN and SYDVKM. CDR3 loop: CASSSVADTDTQYF. In DNA, the CDR3 is TGTGCCAGCAGTTCGGTAGCGGATACAGATACGCAGTATTTT.

Of note for this clone: Other nucleotide sequences in the sample specify the same CDR3. The rearrangement joins TRBV11-2 to TRBJ2-2, with D hard to call. The CDR3 is made up of 12 amino acids. Germline CDR1 reads SGHAT; CDR2 reads FQNNGV. V was trimmed by 5 bases and J by 1 base, leaving 2 bases between them. This chain's CDR3 is CASSQNTGELFF. The DNA for the CDR3 is TGTGCCAGCAGCCAGAACACCGGGGAGCTGTTTTTT.

The rearrangement uses TRBV28 and TRBJ2-7; D may be TRBD1 (6 bases). V lost 7 bases to trimming and J lost 0 bases, with 16 bases between them. Germline loops: CDR1 MDHEN, CDR2 SYDVKM. The CDR3 loop spans 15 amino acids. The DNA for the CDR3 is TGTGCCAGCAATGCTCCGGGACAAAGCTCCTACGAGCAGTACTTC. Its protein is CASNAPGQSSYEQYF. Variable domain in full (rest from reference TRBV28 and TRBJ2-7): DVKVTQSSRYLVKRTGEKVFLECVQDMDHENMFWYRQDPGLGLRLIYFSYDVKMKEKGDIPEGYSVSREKKERFSLILESASTNQTSMYLCASNAPGQSSYEQYFGPGTRLTVT.